This is a list of T cell receptor beta chains from one sample in a study of T cell responses to AZD1222 COVID-19 vaccine. Some clones are missing from TCRdb's copy, which holds only in-frame ones; the method was immunoSEQ multiplex PCR. The table shows roughly 150,000 clones, with approximately 89% occurring only once. The sequencing here drew on peripheral blood, taken on day 0 of AZD1222 vaccination. All receptors come from an adult in good health. CDR3s include the opening cysteine and the closing phenylalanine or tryptophan. The D gene is left open where the match is weak. Size is omitted from some rows. Given values are once, few, many or a class for expanded clones.

>-|-|TRBV7-2|TRBJ2-1|16
CASSLAKLQTYNEQFF
TGTGCCAGCAGCTTAGCTAAGCTACAAACCTACAATGAGCAGTTCTTC
>TRBD2|-|TRBV9|TRBJ2-7|16
CASSPGTSGGDYEQYF
TGTGCCAGCAGCCCTGGGACTAGCGGGGGGGATTACGAGCAGTACTTC
>-|-|TRBV27|TRBJ1-2|15
CASRPGQGTGYGYTF
TGTGCCAGCAGGCCCGGGCAGGGAACAGGCTATGGCTACACCTTC
>-|-|TRBV24-1|TRBJ1-1|11
CATSARGEAFF
TGTGCCACCAGTGCCCGGGGTGAAGCTTTCTTT
>-|-|TRBV13|TRBJ1-2|12
CASSLRGYGYTF
TGTGCCAGCAGCTTACGGGGATATGGCTACACCTTC
>TRBD2|-|TRBV7-3|TRBJ2-2|14
CASSREAGTGELFF
TGTGCCAGCAGCCGGGAGGCAGGCACCGGGGAGCTGTTTTTT
>-|-|TRBV5-1|TRBJ2-3|11
CASSFSYTQYF
TGCGCCAGCAGCTTCTCATATACGCAGTATTTT
>-|-|TRBV7-3|TRBJ2-2|16
CASSLSRTQNTGELFF
TGTGCCAGCAGCCTAAGCCGGACACAAAACACCGGGGAGCTGTTTTTT
>TRBD1|-|TRBV24-1|TRBJ1-5|15
CATSGGTGINQPQHF
TGTGCCACCAGTGGGGGGACAGGGATTAATCAGCCCCAGCATTTT
>TRBD2|-|TRBV15|TRBJ2-1|15
CATSLRLAGDNEQFF
TGTGCCACCAGCCTTAGACTAGCGGGAGACAATGAGCAGTTCTTC
>-|-|TRBV5-1|TRBJ1-1|13
CASSAPSQSEAFF
TGCGCCAGCAGTGCGCCATCTCAATCTGAAGCTTTCTTT
>-|-|TRBV28|TRBJ2-7|15
CAARGREAGSGEQYF
TGTGCCGCTAGGGGGCGGGAGGCCGGGTCGGGTGAGCAGTACTTC
>-|-|TRBV27|TRBJ2-7|15
CASSLGGARTREQYF
TGTGCCAGCAGTTTAGGGGGGGCAAGGACACGCGAGCAGTACTTC
>TRBD1|once|TRBV5-1|TRBJ1-1|15
CASSTQTGGGTEAFF
TGCGCCAGCAGCACCCAAACAGGGGGCGGCACTGAAGCTTTCTTT
>-|-|TRBV5-1|TRBJ2-7|14
CASSLGRGADEQYF
TGCGCCAGCAGCTTGGGTCGGGGTGCGGACGAGCAGTACTTC
>-|-|TRBV28|TRBJ1-2|14
CASSGDIAQRNYTF
TGTGCCAGCAGCGGGGACATTGCCCAACGTAACTACACCTTC
>-|-|TRBV6-2/TRBV6-3|TRBJ2-1|15
CASSSFGMRGDEQFF
TGTGCCAGCAGTTCATTTGGTATGAGGGGCGATGAGCAGTTCTTC
>-|few|TRBV5-1|TRBJ2-7|14
CASKRGTGTYEQYF
TGCGCCAGCAAGAGGGGGACGGGGACCTACGAGCAGTACTTC
>TRBD2|-|TRBV5-4|TRBJ2-7|15
CASSFASGRAYEQYF
TGTGCCAGCAGCTTCGCTAGCGGGAGGGCCTACGAGCAGTACTTC
>TRBD1|-|TRBV28|TRBJ2-7|14
CASRATGGLYEQYF
TGTGCCAGCAGGGCTACAGGGGGTCTCTACGAGCAGTACTTC
>-|once|TRBV20-1|TRBJ1-2|14
CSASHGIDNYGYTF
TGCAGTGCTAGTCACGGGATAGATAACTATGGCTACACCTTC
>TRBD2|-|TRBV19|TRBJ2-1|15
CASRRTSGGYNEQFF
TGTGCCAGTAGGAGGACTAGCGGGGGATACAATGAGCAGTTCTTC
>-|-|TRBV4-1|TRBJ1-4|17
CASSPPRGDFSNEKLFF
TGCGCCAGCAGCCCCCCCAGGGGAGACTTCTCTAATGAAAAACTGTTTTTT
>-|-|TRBV7-8|TRBJ2-7|14
CASSLGGLSYEQYF
TGTGCCAGCAGCTTAGGCGGGCTCTCCTACGAGCAGTACTTC
>-|few|TRBV4-3|TRBJ2-2|14
CASSHITSTGELFF
TGCGCCAGCAGCCACATAACCTCCACCGGGGAGCTGTTTTTT
>-|few|TRBV2|TRBJ1-5|13
CASSRGGNQPQHF
TGTGCCAGCTCCAGGGGTGGCAATCAGCCCCAGCATTTT
>-|once|TRBV7-9|TRBJ1-4|13
CASSVGRNEKLFF
TGTGCAAGCAGCGTAGGTCGGAATGAAAAACTGTTTTTT
>TRBD2|once|TRBV7-3|TRBJ2-2|18
CASSQTSGGRLRDGELFF
TGTGCCAGCAGCCAAACGTCGGGCGGGAGACTTAGAGACGGGGAGCTGTTTTTT
>TRBD1|-|TRBV6-5|TRBJ2-7|15
CASSYKGQTIYEQYF
TGTGCCAGCAGTTACAAGGGACAGACGATCTACGAGCAGTACTTC
>-|-|TRBV7-2|TRBJ2-5|12
CASSSTLETQYF
TGTGCCAGCAGCTCAACGTTGGAGACCCAGTACTTC
>-|-|TRBV7-9|TRBJ2-3|14
CASSLQGWTDTQYF
TGTGCCAGCAGCCTCCAGGGTTGGACAGATACGCAGTATTTT
>-|-|TRBV27|TRBJ1-2|14
CASRPLDKRHGYTF
TGTGCCAGCAGACCACTGGACAAAAGGCATGGCTACACCTTC
>-|-|TRBV10-1|TRBJ2-3|16
CASSEGGTRSGDTQYF
TGCGCCAGCAGTGAGGGCGGGACCCGATCGGGTGACACGCAGTATTTT
>-|-|TRBV28|TRBJ1-1|13
CASSPSKNTEAFF
TGTGCCAGCAGTCCCTCGAAGAACACTGAAGCTTTCTTT
>-|-|TRBV7-6|TRBJ1-3|15
CASSLALGSGNTIYF
TGTGCCAGCAGCTTAGCGCTGGGCTCTGGAAACACCATATATTTT
>TRBD2|-|TRBV3-1/TRBV3-2|TRBJ2-1|18
CASRPGTSGNQGYNEQFF
TGTGCCAGCAGACCAGGGACTAGCGGAAACCAAGGGTACAATGAGCAGTTCTTC
>TRBD1|-|TRBV2|TRBJ2-2|13
CASRGQGAGELFF
TGTGCCAGCCGGGGACAGGGGGCCGGGGAGCTGTTTTTT
>-|-|TRBV30|TRBJ2-3|17
CAWSIRRSATSTDTQYF
TGTGCCTGGAGTATTCGTAGGTCAGCAACTAGCACAGATACGCAGTATTTT
>TRBD2|-|TRBV7-9|TRBJ2-3|14
CASLLAGATDTQYF
TGTGCCAGCCTACTAGCGGGAGCCACAGATACGCAGTATTTT
>TRBD1|once|TRBV4-2|TRBJ1-2|16
CASSREPGQGGYGYTF
TGTGCCAGCAGCCGCGAGCCGGGACAGGGAGGCTATGGCTACACCTTC
>TRBD2|-|TRBV12-5|TRBJ2-1|15
CASGKTRGGNNEQFF
TGTGCTAGTGGAAAGACCCGGGGGGGCAACAATGAGCAGTTCTTC
>TRBD1|-|TRBV30|TRBJ2-7|15
CAWKTTGVLASEQYF
TGTGCCTGGAAAACGACAGGGGTCCTAGCTAGCGAGCAGTACTTC
>-|once|TRBV18|TRBJ1-2|15
CASSPWAEVDYGYTF
TGTGCCAGCTCACCATGGGCCGAAGTTGACTATGGCTACACCTTC
>-|-|TRBV2|TRBJ1-1|14
CASREDSLNTEAFF
TGTGCCAGCAGGGAGGACAGTTTGAACACTGAAGCTTTCTTT
>-|-|TRBV28|TRBJ1-4|12
CASRTQGEKLFF
TGTGCCAGCAGGACCCAGGGGGAAAAACTGTTTTTT
>-|-|TRBV4-1|TRBJ1-3|15
CASSQERQVGNTIYF
TGCGCCAGCAGCCAAGAACGCCAGGTCGGAAACACCATATATTTT
>TRBD1|-|TRBV4-3|TRBJ1-6|15
CASSQADREYSPLHF
TGCGCCAGCAGCCAAGCGGACAGGGAGTACTCACCCCTCCACTTT
>TRBD1|-|TRBV6-2/TRBV6-3|TRBJ1-2|15
CASSRNRGTNYGYTF
TGTGCCAGCAGCCGCAACAGGGGGACCAACTATGGCTACACCTTC
>-|-|TRBV2|TRBJ1-6|15
CASSLDSSYNSPLHF
TGTGCCAGCAGCCTGGACAGCTCCTATAATTCACCCCTCCACTTT
>-|once|TRBV18|TRBJ2-7|14
CASSPNLGSYEQYF
TGTGCCAGCTCACCAAACCTAGGTTCCTACGAGCAGTACTTC
>TRBD1|once|TRBV19|TRBJ2-5|15
CASSTGTGSRETQYF
TGTGCCAGTAGTACCGGGACAGGGAGTAGAGAGACCCAGTACTTC
>-|-|TRBV5-5|TRBJ1-1|13
CASSLLINTEAFF
TGTGCCAGCAGCCTACTTATAAACACTGAAGCTTTCTTT
>TRBD1|-|TRBV5-1|TRBJ1-2|14
CASSLRTGGWGYTF
TGCGCCAGCAGCTTAAGGACAGGGGGCTGGGGCTACACCTTC